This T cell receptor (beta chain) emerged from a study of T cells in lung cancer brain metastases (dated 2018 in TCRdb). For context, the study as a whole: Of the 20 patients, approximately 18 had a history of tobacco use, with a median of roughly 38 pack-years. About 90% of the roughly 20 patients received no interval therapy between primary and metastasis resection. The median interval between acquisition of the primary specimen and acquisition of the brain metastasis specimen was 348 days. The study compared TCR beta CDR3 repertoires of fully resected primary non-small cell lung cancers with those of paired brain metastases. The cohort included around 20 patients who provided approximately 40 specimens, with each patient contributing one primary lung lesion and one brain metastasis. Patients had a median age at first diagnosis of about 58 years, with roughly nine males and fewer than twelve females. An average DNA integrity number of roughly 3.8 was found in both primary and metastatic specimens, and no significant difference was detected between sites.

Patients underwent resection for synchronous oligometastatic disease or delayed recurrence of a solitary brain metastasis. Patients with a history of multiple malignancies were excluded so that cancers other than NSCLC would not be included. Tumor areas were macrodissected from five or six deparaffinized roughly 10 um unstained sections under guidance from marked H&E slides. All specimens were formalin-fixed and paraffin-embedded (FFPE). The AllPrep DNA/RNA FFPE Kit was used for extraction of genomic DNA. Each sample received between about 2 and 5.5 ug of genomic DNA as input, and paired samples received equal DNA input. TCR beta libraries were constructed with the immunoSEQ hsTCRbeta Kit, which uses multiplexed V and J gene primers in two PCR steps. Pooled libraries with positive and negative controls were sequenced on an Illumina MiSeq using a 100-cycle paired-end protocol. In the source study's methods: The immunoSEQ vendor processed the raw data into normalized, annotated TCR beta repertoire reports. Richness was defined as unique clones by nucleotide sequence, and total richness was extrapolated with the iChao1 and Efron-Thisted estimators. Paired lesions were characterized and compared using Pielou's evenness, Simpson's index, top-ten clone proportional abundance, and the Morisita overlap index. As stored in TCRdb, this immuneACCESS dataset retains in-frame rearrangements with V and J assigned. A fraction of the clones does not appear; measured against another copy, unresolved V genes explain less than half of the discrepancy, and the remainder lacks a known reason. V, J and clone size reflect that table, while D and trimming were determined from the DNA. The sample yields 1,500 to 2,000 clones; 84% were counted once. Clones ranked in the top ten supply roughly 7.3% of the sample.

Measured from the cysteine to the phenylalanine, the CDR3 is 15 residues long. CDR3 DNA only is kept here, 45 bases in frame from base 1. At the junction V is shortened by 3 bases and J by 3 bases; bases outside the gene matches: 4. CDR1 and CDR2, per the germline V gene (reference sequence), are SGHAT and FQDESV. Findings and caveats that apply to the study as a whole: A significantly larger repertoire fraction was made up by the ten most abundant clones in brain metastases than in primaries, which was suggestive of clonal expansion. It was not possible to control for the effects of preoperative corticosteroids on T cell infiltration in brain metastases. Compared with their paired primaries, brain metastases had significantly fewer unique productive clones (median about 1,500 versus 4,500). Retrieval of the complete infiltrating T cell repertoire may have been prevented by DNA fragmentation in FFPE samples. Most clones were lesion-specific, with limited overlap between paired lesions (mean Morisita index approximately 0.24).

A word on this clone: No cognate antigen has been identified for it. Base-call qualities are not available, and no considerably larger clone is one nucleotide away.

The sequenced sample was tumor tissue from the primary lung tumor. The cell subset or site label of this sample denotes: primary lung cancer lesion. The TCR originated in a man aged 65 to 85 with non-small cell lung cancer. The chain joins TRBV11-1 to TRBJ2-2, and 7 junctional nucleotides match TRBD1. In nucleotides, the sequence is TGTGCCAGCAGCTTCGTAGGGGGCGACACCGGGGAGCTGTTTTTT. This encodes CASSFVGGDTGELFF.